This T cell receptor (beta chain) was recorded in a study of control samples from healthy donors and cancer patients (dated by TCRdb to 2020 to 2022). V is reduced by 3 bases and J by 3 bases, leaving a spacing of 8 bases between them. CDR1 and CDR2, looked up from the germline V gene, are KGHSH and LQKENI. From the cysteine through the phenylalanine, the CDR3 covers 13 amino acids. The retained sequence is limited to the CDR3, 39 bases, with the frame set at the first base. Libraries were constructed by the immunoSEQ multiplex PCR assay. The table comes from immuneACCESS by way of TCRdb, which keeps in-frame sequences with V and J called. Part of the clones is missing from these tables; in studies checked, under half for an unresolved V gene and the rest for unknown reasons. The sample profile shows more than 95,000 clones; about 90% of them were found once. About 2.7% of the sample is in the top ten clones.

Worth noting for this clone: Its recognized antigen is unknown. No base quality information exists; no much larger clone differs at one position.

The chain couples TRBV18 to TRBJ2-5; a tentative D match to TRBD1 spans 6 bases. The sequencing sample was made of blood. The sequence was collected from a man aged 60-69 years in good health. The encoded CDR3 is CASSPGQEETQYF. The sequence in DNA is TGTGCCAGCTCACCGGGACAAGAAGAGACCCAGTACTTC.